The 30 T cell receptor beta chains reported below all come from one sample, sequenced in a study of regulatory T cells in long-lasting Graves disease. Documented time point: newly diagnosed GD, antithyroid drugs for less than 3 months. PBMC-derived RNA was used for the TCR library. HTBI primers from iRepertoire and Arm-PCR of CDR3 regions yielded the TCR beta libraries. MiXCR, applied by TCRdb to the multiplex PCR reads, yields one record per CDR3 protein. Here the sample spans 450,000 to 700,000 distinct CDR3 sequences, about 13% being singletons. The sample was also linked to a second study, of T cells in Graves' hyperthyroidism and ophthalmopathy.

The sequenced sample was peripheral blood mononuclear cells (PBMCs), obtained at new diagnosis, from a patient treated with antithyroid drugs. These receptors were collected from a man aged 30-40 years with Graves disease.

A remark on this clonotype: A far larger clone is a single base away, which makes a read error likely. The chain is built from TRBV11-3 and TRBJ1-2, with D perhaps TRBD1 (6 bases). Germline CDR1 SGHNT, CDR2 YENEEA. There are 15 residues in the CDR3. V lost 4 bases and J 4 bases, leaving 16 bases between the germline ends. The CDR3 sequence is CASSSSGQSFYGYTF. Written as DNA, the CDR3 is TGTGCCAGCAGCTCAAGTGGACAGTCTTTCTATGGCTACACCTTC.

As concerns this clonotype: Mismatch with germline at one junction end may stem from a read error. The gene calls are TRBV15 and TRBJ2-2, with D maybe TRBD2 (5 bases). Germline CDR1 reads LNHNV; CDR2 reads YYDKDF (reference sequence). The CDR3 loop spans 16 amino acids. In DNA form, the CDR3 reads TGTGCCACCAGCTCCCGTTTTGCGGTAAACACTGGGGAGCTGGTTTTT. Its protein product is CATSSRFAVNTGELVF.

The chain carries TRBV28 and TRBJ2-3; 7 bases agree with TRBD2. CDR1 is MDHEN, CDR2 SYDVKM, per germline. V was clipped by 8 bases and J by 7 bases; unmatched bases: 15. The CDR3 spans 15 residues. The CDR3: CASLWSGGSGNTQYF. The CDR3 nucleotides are TGTGCCAGCCTTTGGTCGGGCGGGAGTGGGAATACGCAGTATTTT.

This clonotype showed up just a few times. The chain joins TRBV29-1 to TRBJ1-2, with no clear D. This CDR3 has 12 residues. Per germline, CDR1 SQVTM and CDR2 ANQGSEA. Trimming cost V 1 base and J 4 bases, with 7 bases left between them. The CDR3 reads CSVEAVSYGYTF. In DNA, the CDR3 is TGCAGCGTTGAAGCCGTGAGCTATGGCTACACCTTC.

The CDR3 coding sequence is TGTGCCAGCAGGCTGCCAGGGGTCCCAGATACGCAGTATTTT. The encoded protein is CASRLPGVPDTQYF. V is TRBV27 and J is TRBJ2-3, with TRBD1 as a possible D gene (6 bases). In germline, CDR1 is MNHEY, CDR2 SMNVEV (reference sequence). The CDR3 sequence is 14 residues long. V lost 6 bases and J 4 bases, leaving 14 bases between the germline ends.

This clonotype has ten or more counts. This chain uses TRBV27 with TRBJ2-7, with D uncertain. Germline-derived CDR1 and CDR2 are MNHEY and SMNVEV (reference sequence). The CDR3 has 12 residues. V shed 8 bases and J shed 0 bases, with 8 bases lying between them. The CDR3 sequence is CASSRYSYEQYF. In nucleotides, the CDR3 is TGTGCCAGCTCGCGCTACTCCTACGAGCAGTACTTC.

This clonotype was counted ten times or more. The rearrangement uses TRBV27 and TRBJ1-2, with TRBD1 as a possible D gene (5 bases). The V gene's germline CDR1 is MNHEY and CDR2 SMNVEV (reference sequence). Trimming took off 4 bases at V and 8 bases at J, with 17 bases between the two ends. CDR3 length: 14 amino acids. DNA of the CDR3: TGTGCCAGCAGTTCGGGACCGGGCCCAGCGGGCTACACCTTC. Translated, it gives CASSSGPGPAGYTF.

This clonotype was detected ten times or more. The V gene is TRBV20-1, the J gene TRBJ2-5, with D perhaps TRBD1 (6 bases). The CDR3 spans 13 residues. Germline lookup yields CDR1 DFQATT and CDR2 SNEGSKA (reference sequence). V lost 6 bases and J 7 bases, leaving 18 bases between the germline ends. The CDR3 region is CSAFSIQGRTQYF. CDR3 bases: TGCAGTGCCTTCTCTATACAGGGAAGGACCCAGTACTTC.

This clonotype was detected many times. CDR3 nucleotide sequence: TGTGCCAGCAGCTTAGGGTTAGGGGACAGGGGGCGCACTGAAGCTTTCTTT. Its protein is CASSLGLGDRGRTEAFF. The chain employs TRBV7-2 and TRBJ1-1, with 12 bases that match TRBD1. Germline CDR1 is SGHTA and CDR2 is FQGNSA. The CDR3 is 17 residues long. J gave up 4 bases and V 1 base, and 7 bases lay outside the gene matches.

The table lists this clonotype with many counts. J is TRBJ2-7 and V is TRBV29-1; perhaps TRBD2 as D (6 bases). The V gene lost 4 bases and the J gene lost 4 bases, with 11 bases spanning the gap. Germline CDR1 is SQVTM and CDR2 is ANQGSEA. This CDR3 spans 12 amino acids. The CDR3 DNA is TGCAGCGTTGGGGACGGACTATACGAGCAGTACTTC. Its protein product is CSVGDGLYEQYF.

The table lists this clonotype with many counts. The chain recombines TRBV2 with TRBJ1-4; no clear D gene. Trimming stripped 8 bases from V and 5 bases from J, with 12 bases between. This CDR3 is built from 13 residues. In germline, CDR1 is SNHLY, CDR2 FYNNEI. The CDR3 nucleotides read TGTGCCAGCGAGAATCGGCTGAATGAAAAACTGTTTTTT. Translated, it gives CASENRLNEKLFF.

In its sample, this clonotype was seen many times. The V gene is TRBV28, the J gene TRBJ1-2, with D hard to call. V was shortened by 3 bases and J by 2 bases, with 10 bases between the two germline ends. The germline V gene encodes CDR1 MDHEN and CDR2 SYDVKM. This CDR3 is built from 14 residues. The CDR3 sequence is CASSFLLNNYGYTF. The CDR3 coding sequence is TGTGCCAGCAGTTTTCTACTGAACAACTATGGCTACACCTTC.

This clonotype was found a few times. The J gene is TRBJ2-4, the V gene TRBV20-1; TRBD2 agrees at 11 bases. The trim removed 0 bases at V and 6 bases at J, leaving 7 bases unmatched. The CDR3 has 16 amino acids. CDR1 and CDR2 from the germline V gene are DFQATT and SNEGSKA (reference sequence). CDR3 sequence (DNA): TGCAGTGCTAGAGATCCTTTTGGGACTAGCGGAAACATTCAGTACTTC. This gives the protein CSARDPFGTSGNIQYF.

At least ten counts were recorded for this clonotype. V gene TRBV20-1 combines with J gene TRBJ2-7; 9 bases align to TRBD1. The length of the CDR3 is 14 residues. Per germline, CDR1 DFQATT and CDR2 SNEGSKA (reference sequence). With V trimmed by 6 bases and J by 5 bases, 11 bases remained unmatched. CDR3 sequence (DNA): TGCAGTGCAGGGGGTCCCGGGACAGGGAACGAGCAGTACTTC. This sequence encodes CSAGGPGTGNEQYF.

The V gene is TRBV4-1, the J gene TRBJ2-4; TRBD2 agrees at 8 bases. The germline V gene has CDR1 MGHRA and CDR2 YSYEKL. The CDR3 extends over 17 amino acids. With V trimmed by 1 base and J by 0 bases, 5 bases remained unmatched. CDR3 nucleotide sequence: TGCGCCAGCAGCCAAGGGTTACTAGCGGTAGCCAAAAACATTCAGTACTTC. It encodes CASSQGLLAVAKNIQYF.

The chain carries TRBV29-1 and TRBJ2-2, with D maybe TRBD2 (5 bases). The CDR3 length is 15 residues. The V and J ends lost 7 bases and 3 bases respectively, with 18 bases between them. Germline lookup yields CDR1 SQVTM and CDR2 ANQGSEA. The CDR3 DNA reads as TGCAGCGCCCGACAATCCGGGGATCACACCGGGGAGCTGTTTTTT. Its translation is CSARQSGDHTGELFF.

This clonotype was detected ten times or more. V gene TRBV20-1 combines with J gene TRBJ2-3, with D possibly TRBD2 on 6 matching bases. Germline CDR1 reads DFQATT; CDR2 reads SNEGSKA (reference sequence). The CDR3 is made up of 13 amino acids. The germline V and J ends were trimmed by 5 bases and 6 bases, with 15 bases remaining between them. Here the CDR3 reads CSAPRESIDTQYF. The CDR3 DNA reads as TGCAGTGCTCCACGGGAGAGCATCGATACGCAGTATTTT.

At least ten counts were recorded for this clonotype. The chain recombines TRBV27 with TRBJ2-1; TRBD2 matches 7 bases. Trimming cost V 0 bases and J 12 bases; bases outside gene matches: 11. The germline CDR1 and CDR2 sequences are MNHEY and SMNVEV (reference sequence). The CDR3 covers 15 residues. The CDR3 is CASSLSRRESRAQFF. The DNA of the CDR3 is TGTGCCAGCAGTTTATCTCGGCGGGAGTCTCGGGCGCAGTTCTTC.

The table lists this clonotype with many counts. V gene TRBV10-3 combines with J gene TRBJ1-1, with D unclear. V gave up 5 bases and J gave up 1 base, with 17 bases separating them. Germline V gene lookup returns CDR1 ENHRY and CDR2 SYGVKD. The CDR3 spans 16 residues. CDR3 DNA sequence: TGTGCCATCAGTTCCTCCTTCATCGGCGAGAACACTGAAGCTTTCTTT. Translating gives CAISSSFIGENTEAFF.

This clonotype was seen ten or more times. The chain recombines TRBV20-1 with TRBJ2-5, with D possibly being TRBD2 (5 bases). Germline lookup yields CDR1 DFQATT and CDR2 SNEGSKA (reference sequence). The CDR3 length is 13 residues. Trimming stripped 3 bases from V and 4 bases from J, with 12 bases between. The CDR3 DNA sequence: TGCAGTGCTAGTCCTCCTAGCTTAGAGACCCAGTACTTC. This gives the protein CSASPPSLETQYF.

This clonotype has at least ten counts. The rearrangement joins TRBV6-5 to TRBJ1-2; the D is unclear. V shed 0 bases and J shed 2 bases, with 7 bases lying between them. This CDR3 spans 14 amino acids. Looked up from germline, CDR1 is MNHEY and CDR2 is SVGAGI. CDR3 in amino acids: CASSYSPANYGYTF. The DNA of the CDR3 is TGTGCCAGCAGTTACTCTCCAGCGAACTATGGCTACACCTTC.

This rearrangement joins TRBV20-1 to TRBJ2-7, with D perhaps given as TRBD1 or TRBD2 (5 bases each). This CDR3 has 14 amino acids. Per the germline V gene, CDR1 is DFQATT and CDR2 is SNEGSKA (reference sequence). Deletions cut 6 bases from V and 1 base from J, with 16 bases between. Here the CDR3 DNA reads TGCAGTGCCGGAACGGGGCGATTATCCTACGAGCAGTACTTC. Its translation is CSAGTGRLSYEQYF.

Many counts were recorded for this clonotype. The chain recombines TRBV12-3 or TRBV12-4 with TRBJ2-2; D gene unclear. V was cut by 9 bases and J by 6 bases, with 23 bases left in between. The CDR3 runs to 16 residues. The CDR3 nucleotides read TGTGCCAGTAGGGCGGTAGAACATAAGATCGCCGGGGAGCTGTTTTTT. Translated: CASRAVEHKIAGELFF.

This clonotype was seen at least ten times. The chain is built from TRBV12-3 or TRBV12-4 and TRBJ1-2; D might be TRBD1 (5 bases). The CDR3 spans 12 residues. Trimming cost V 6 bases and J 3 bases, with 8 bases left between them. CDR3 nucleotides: TGTGCCAGCAGGGGCAGGGACTATGGCTACACCTTC. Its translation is CASRGRDYGYTF.

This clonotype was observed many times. CDR3 DNA: TGTGCCACATCCGTCCAGGACAATTCACCCCTCCACTTT. It encodes CATSVQDNSPLHF. The J gene is TRBJ1-6, the V gene TRBV10-3; the D is unclear. Germline loops: CDR1 ENHRY, CDR2 SYGVKD. This CDR3 comprises 13 residues. The V and J ends lost 10 bases and 7 bases respectively, with 14 bases between them.

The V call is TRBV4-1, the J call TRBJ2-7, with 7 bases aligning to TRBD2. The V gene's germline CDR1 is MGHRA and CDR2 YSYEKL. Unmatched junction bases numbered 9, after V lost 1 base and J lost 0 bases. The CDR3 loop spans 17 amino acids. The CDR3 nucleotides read TGCGCCAGCAGCCAAGTCGTTGAGGGAGGGAGCTCCTACGAGCAGTACTTC. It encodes CASSQVVEGGSSYEQYF.

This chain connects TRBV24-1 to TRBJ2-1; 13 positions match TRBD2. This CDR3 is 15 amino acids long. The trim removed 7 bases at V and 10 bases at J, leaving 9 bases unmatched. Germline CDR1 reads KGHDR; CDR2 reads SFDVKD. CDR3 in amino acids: CATSARLAGGREQFF. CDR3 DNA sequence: TGTGCCACCAGCGCCAGACTAGCGGGAGGTCGGGAGCAGTTCTTC.

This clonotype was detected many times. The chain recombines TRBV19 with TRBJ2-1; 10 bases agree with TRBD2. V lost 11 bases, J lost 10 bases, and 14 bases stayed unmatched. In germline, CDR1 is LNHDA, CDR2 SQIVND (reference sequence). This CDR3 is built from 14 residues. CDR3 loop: CAGQAGGPEGEQFF. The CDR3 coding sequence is TGTGCCGGTCAAGCGGGAGGGCCGGAGGGCGAGCAGTTCTTC.

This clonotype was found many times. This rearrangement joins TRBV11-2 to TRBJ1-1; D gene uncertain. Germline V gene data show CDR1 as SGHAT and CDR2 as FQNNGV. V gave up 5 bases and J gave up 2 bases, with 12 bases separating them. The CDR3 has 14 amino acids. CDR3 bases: TGTGCCAGCAGCCCCCTGCGGGGAAACACTGAAGCTTTCTTT. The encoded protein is CASSPLRGNTEAFF.

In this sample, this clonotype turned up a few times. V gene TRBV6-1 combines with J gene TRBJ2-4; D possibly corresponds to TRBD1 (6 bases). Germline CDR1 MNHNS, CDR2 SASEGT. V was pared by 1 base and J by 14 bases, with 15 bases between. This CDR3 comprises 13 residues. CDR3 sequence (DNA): TGTGCCAGCAGTGAAGGTATGCACTCAGGGGAGTACTTC. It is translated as CASSEGMHSGEYF.